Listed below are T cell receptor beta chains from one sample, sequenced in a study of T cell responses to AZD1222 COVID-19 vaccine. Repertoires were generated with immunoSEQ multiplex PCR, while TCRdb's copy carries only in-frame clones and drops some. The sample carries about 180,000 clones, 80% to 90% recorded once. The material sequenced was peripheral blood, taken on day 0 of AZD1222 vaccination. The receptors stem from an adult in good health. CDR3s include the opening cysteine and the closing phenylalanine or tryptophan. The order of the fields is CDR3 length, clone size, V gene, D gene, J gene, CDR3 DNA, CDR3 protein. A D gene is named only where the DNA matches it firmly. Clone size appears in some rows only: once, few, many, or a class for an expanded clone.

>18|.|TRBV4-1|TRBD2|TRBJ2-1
TGCGCCAGCAGTCCGACTAGCGGGAGGGCCGGGTCCTACAATGAGCAGTTCTTC
CASSPTSGRAGSYNEQFF
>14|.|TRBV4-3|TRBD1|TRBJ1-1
TGCGCCAGCAGCCAACTGACAGGGCGGTCTGAAGCTTTCTTT
CASSQLTGRSEAFF
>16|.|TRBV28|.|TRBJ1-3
TGTGCCAGCAGTCCAGCCGGAGGTACCTCTGGAAACACCATATATTTT
CASSPAGGTSGNTIYF
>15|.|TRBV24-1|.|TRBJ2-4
TGTGCCACCAGTGACGGGCTGGGGGGCGAAAACATTCAGTACTTC
CATSDGLGGENIQYF
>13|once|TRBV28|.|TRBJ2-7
TGTGCCAGCCACCGGGGGGCCTCCTACGAGCAGTACTTC
CASHRGASYEQYF
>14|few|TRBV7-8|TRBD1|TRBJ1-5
TGTGCCAGCAGCCCAGACAGGGCGAATCAGCCCCAGCATTTT
CASSPDRANQPQHF
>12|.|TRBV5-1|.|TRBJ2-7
TGCGCCAGCAGCTTGGTCCCTTACGAGCAGTACTTC
CASSLVPYEQYF
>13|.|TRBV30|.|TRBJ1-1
TGTGCCTGGAGCCTCGGGGGGCGGACTGAAGCTTTCTTT
CAWSLGGRTEAFF
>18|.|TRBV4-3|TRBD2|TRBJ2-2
TGCGCCAGCAGCCAAGGGGCTAGCGGGGGGGTAAACACCGGGGAGCTGTTTTTT
CASSQGASGGVNTGELFF
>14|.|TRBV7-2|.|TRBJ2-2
TGTGCCAGCAGCTACGACCGGAACACCGGGGAGCTGTTTTTT
CASSYDRNTGELFF
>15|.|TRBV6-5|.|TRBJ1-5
TGTGCCAGCAGTTACTCGTCGGCGGTCAATCAGCCCCAGCATTTT
CASSYSSAVNQPQHF
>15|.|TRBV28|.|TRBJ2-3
TGTGCCAGCAGTTTGGGTGGACTGGACACAGATACGCAGTATTTT
CASSLGGLDTDTQYF
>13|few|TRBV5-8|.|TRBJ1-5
TGTGCCAGCAGCTTGTCAGGGTGGCAGCCCCAGCATTTT
CASSLSGWQPQHF
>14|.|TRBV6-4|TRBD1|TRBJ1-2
TGTGCCAGCAGTCCGACAGGGGAAGTCTATGGCTACACCTTC
CASSPTGEVYGYTF
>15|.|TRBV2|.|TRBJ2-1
TGTGCCAGCAGCCGCCAGGGGTGGGTCGGAAATGAGCAGTTCTTC
CASSRQGWVGNEQFF
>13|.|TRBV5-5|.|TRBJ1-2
TGTGCCAGCAGCTTGGGGGTTAGGGATGGCTACACCTTC
CASSLGVRDGYTF
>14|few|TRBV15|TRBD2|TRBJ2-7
TGTGCCACCAGCAGCGGGACTAGCCCTTACGAGCAGTACTTC
CATSSGTSPYEQYF
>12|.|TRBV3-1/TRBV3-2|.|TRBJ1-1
TGTGCCAGCAGCCTCTTCTCCGATGAAGCTTTCTTT
CASSLFSDEAFF
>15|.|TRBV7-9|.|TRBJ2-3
TGTGCCAGCAGCCCATCCGTGACCCCAGCGGATACGCAGTATTTT
CASSPSVTPADTQYF
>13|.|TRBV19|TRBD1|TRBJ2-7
TGTGCCAGTTTAGGACAGGGGGCTCGGGAGCAGTACTTC
CASLGQGAREQYF
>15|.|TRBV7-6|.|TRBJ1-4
TGTGCCAGCAGCCAAGGGACACCGGCTTTTGAAAAACTGTTTTTT
CASSQGTPAFEKLFF
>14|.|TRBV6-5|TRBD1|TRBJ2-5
TGTGCCAGCCAGCTGGACAGGGGAGTGGAGACCCAGTACTTC
CASQLDRGVETQYF
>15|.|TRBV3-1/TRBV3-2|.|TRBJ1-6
TGTGCCAGCAGCCAAGAAAGAACACAGGCTTCACCCCTCCACTTT
CASSQERTQASPLHF
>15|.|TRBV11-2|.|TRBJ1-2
TGTGCCAGCAGCTTAGATGGACCGACCAACTATGGCTACACCTTC
CASSLDGPTNYGYTF
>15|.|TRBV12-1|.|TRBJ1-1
TGTGCCAGCAGCATCCGGGACAGGAAGAACACTGAAGCTTTCTTT
CASSIRDRKNTEAFF
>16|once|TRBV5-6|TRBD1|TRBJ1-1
TGTGCCAGCAGCCGTCCGGGACAGGGAATGAACACTGAAGCTTTCTTT
CASSRPGQGMNTEAFF
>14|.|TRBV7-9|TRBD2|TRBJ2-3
TGTGCCAGCAGCCACCGGGACTACCTGGTTACGCAGTATTTT
CASSHRDYLVTQYF
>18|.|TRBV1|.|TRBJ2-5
TGCACCAGCAGCCAGCGAGCCAGATGTCCTAGAACGGCAGAGACCCAGTACTTC
CTSSQRARCPRTAETQYF
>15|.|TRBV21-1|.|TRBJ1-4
TGTGCCAGCAGCAAAGGCCAGGGTCGGAATGAAAAACTGTTTTTT
CASSKGQGRNEKLFF
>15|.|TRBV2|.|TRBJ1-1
TGTGCCAGCAGGGGAACAGGAATCCGAGACACTGAAGCTTTCTTT
CASRGTGIRDTEAFF
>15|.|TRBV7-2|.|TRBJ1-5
TGTGCCAGCAGCTTAGGGTCTTTTAGCAATCAGCCCCAGCATTTT
CASSLGSFSNQPQHF
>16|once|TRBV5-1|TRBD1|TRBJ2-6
TGCGCCAGCAGCGTGGGACAGGTCTCTGGGGCCAACGTCCTGACTTTC
CASSVGQVSGANVLTF
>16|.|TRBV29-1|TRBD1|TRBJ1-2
TGCAGCGTTGAAGATCTCGGACAGGGTAGTGACTATGGCTACACCTTC
CSVEDLGQGSDYGYTF
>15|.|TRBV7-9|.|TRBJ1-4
TGTGCCAGCAGCCCCCGACAGGCCATGGGTGAAAAACTGTTTTTT
CASSPRQAMGEKLFF
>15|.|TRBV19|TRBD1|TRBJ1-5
TGTGCCAGTAGTAAGGGGACAGGGGTGGGTCAGCCCCAGCATTTT
CASSKGTGVGQPQHF
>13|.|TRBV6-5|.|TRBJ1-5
TGTGCCAGCAAGAGGTCGCGCAATCAGCCCCAGCATTTT
CASKRSRNQPQHF
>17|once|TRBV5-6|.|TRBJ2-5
TGTGCCAGCAGCTCGGGCGGTGTTGACCTGTGGCAAGAGACCCAGTACTTC
CASSSGGVDLWQETQYF
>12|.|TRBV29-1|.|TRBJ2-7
TGCAGCGTTCAACCTAGCTCCTACGAGCAGTACTTC
CSVQPSSYEQYF